This section outlines one T cell receptor (beta chain) sequence together with its context. Its antigen is still unknown. Trimming removed 0 bases from V and 3 bases from J, with 7 bases in between. The germline CDR1 and CDR2 sequences are LGHDT and YNNKEL (reference sequence). The CDR3 sequence is 14 residues long. The data were obtained in a study of T cell repertoires in cytomegalovirus infection. Findings of the study overall: CMV carriers having the relevant HLA were flagged by cumulative public TCR beta family frequency.

One entry per CDR3 protein, called by TCRdb with MiXCR from the reads. The sample records under 150,000 distinct CDR3 sequences, 8.8% being singletons. V is TRBV3-1 and J is TRBJ2-3; D unclear. This receptor was identified in a human donor in good health (CMV status not recorded). Some clones in this sample may be carry-over from other donors' samples. The sample consisted of PBMCs. CDR3 loop: CASSQEGGTDTQYF. CDR3 sequence (DNA): TGTGCCAGCAGCCAAGAGGGCGGAACAGATACGCAGTATTTT.